A selection of T cell receptor beta chains follows, all from one sample in a study of blood T cell repertoires in COVID-19. The data were produced by immunoSEQ multiplex PCR, yet TCRdb's version contains in-frame clones alone and is incomplete. Here the sample spans about 52,000 clones, more than 75% being singletons. The sequencing sample was made of peripheral blood. These receptors all come from a woman of 80 years or more with acute or convalescent COVID-19. CDR3s include the opening cysteine and the closing phenylalanine or tryptophan. A D gene is named only where the DNA matches it firmly. Clone size, where shown, is once, few, many, or a class for clones that have expanded.

size: .
J: TRBJ1-4
D: TRBD1
V: TRBV5-6
CDR3: CASSPGTVEKLFF
DNA: TGTGCCAGCAGCCCCGGGACAGTTGAAAAACTGTTTTTT

size: .
J: TRBJ1-2
D: .
V: TRBV6-1
CDR3: CASSEAGRAGYGYTF
DNA: TGTGCCAGCAGTGAAGCGGGCAGGGCTGGCTATGGCTACACCTTC

size: .
J: TRBJ2-2
D: TRBD2
V: TRBV25-1
CDR3: CASSEISGSRTGELFF
DNA: TGTGCCAGCAGTGAAATCAGCGGGAGTCGCACCGGGGAGCTGTTTTTT

size: .
J: TRBJ1-5
D: TRBD1
V: TRBV28
CDR3: CASSSQGAGNQPQHF
DNA: TGTGCCAGCAGTTCCCAGGGGGCCGGCAATCAGCCCCAGCATTTT

size: .
J: TRBJ1-6
D: .
V: TRBV3-1/TRBV3-2
CDR3: CASSPDRSYNSPLHF
DNA: TGTGCCAGCAGCCCCGACAGGTCCTATAATTCACCCCTCCACTTT

size: .
J: TRBJ1-5
D: .
V: TRBV5-1
CDR3: CASSLQGGNQPQHF
DNA: TGCGCCAGCAGCTTGCAGGGTGGCAATCAGCCCCAGCATTTT

size: .
J: TRBJ2-4
D: TRBD2
V: TRBV6-1
CDR3: CASSEPAGSGGLNIQYF
DNA: TGTGCCAGCAGTGAACCTGCGGGTAGCGGGGGGTTAAACATTCAGTACTTC

size: once
J: TRBJ2-1
D: .
V: TRBV12-3/TRBV12-4
CDR3: CASSLWRDHEQFF
DNA: TGTGCCAGCAGTTTATGGCGGGACCATGAGCAGTTCTTC

size: once
J: TRBJ2-7
D: .
V: TRBV6-5
CDR3: CASTGRGFTAYEQYF
DNA: TGTGCCAGCACAGGACGGGGTTTCACGGCCTACGAGCAGTACTTC

size: .
J: TRBJ1-3
D: TRBD1
V: TRBV4-2
CDR3: CASSQDGSGQAKNTIYF
DNA: TGTGCCAGCAGCCAAGATGGTTCGGGACAGGCTAAGAACACCATATATTTT

size: .
J: TRBJ1-5
D: .
V: TRBV4-1
CDR3: CASSQGVRDGNQPQHF
DNA: TGCGCCAGCAGCCAAGGAGTACGGGATGGCAATCAGCCCCAGCATTTT

size: .
J: TRBJ2-7
D: TRBD2
V: TRBV27
CDR3: CASSLSRGGAYEQYF
DNA: TGTGCCAGCAGTTTATCCCGCGGGGGGGCCTACGAGCAGTACTTC

size: .
J: TRBJ2-3
D: .
V: TRBV11-2
CDR3: CASSRGSTFSTDTQYF
DNA: TGTGCCAGCAGCAGAGGGTCGACATTTAGCACAGATACGCAGTATTTT

size: .
J: TRBJ2-1
D: TRBD2
V: TRBV5-1
CDR3: CASSLWSGGPVANEQFF
DNA: TGCGCCAGCAGCTTGTGGAGCGGGGGCCCCGTTGCAAATGAGCAGTTCTTC

size: .
J: TRBJ2-7
D: .
V: TRBV28
CDR3: CASTLPGGTRGYEQYF
DNA: TGTGCCAGCACTCTCCCGGGTGGGACCAGGGGCTACGAGCAGTACTTC

size: .
J: TRBJ1-5
D: TRBD1
V: TRBV14
CDR3: CASSQTGGNQPQHF
DNA: TGTGCCAGCAGCCAAACAGGGGGGAATCAGCCCCAGCATTTT

size: .
J: TRBJ1-1
D: .
V: TRBV6-1
CDR3: CASSDRTRTEAFF
DNA: TGTGCCAGCAGTGATAGGACTCGGACTGAAGCTTTCTTT

size: .
J: TRBJ2-7
D: .
V: TRBV27
CDR3: CASSDHREQYF
DNA: TGTGCCAGCAGTGACCACAGGGAGCAGTACTTC